This T cell receptor (beta chain) stems from a study of regulatory T cells in long-lasting Graves disease. Study summary: Under 3 months of antithyroid drugs had been taken by newly diagnosed Graves' patients. Study-wide results and limits: Lower TCR diversity was seen in persistent Graves' patients than in newly diagnosed ones. Thyroid tissue went unexamined; only peripheral blood was analyzed.

This clonotype has a handful of counts. What it recognizes is unknown. iRepertoire HTBI primers and Arm-PCR of CDR3 regions built TCR beta libraries. MiXCR was run by TCRdb on the multiplex PCR reads, yielding one entry per CDR3 protein. The table includes 350,000 to 400,000 distinct CDR3 sequences, around a sixth detected once. This CDR3 contains 14 residues. Trimming stripped 3 bases from V and 0 bases from J, with 5 bases between. Germline V CDR1 and CDR2: SEHNR, FQNEAQ (reference sequence). Described time point: newly diagnosed GD, antithyroid drugs for less than 3 months. PBMC RNA served as the TCR library source. A peripheral blood sample, 7 to 9.5 milliliters in volume, was drawn into EDTA tubes.

The rearrangement uses TRBV7-9 and TRBJ1-4, with D hard to call. The sequencing used peripheral blood mononuclear cells (PBMCs), collected at new diagnosis, from a patient treated with antithyroid drugs. This sequence originates from a female donor with Graves disease. CDR3 bases: TGTGCCAGCAGCTTTGCAGCAACTAATGAAAAACTGTTTTTT. As protein: CASSFAATNEKLFF.